The clone carrying this TCR beta chain was picked up a small number of times. Using immunoSEQ multiplex PCR, the repertoire was profiled, and TCRdb retains in-frame clones only, with some absent. The table includes more than 300,000 clones, approximately 87% detected once. The data belong to a study of blood T cell repertoires in COVID-19. Study summary: T cells, B-cell-depleted T cells, or PBMCs supplied cDNA or gDNA.

The CDR3 length is 15 residues. Trimming at V came to 6 bases and at J to 9 bases, leaving 9 bases not matched to a gene. CDR1 is WSHSY and CDR2 is SAAADI in the germline V gene. J is TRBJ2-1 and V is TRBV10-2; 12 positions agree with TRBD2. Sample: PBMCs or T cells enriched from blood (not recorded which). The sequence came from a man in his forties or fifties in a cohort exposed to, infected with or recovered from COVID-19 (not recorded which). Written as DNA, the CDR3 is TGCGCCAGCAGGATAGGGCTAGCGGGAGGGCGTGAGCAGTTCTTC. Its protein product is CASRIGLAGGREQFF.